The clone carrying this TCR beta chain was seen more than once but under ten times. The data derive from a study of patients and donors after allogeneic stem cell transplantation. Germline V gives CDR1 SGHTA, CDR2 FQGNSA. Between the trimmed V and J ends, which lost 3 bases and 5 bases, there was a span of 13 bases. CDR3 length equals 14 residues. MiXCR, run by TCRdb on the RT-PCR reads, gives a single entry per CDR3 protein. The table records hundreds of thousands of distinct CDR3 sequences, 35% to 45% of them present only once. The sequenced sample was blood, either unsorted or a sorted T cell fraction (not recorded which). The clonotype comes from a human donor who was either an allogeneic HSCT recipient or a stem cell or donor lymphocyte infusion donor (not recorded which). It is not recorded whose cells these are; they may come from a transplant donor. The chain links TRBV7-2 to TRBJ1-2; no clear D. DNA for the CDR3: TGTGCCAGCAGCTTCCGAAGGAGGCTTTATGGCTACACCTTC. Translated, it gives CASSFRRRLYGYTF.